This TCR beta chain comes out of a study of T cell changes during pregnancy in multiple sclerosis. This CDR3 comprises 13 residues. V was pared by 0 bases and J by 8 bases, with 3 bases of the junction left unmatched. Germline V gene lookup returns CDR1 SGHTA and CDR2 FQGNSA. The data were produced by immunoSEQ multiplex PCR, yet TCRdb's version contains in-frame clones alone and is incomplete. The sample contains some 40,000 clones, 90% to 95% of which appear only once. The chain carries TRBV7-2 and TRBJ1-1; TRBD1 aligns across 7 bases. This receptor was obtained from a female donor with multiple sclerosis, enrolled in a pregnancy study. The sample was CD4+ T cells from peripheral blood mononuclear cells, taken in the first trimester of pregnancy. The CDR3 region is CASSLAMTGEAFF. The CDR3 bases are TGTGCCAGCAGCTTAGCGATGACAGGGGAAGCTTTCTTT. Complete variable domain (other parts from reference TRBV7-2 and TRBJ1-1): GAGVSQSPSNKVTEKGKDVELRCDPISGHTALYWYRQSLGQGLEFLIYFQGNSAPDKSGLPSDRFSAERTGGSVSTLTIQRTQQEDSAVYLCASSLAMTGEAFFGQGTRLTVV.